What follows are 20 T cell receptor beta chains derived from one specimen sequenced in a study of beta chain features in type 1 diabetes. TCRB transcripts that were expressed got sequenced, as all of the isolated RNA had been reverse transcribed. This table comes from immunoSEQ multiplex PCR, and its TCRdb copy is limited to in-frame clones, with some not included. The data contain some 900,000 clones, around a sixth of them singletons. The material sequenced was naive CD4+ T cells from blood. The receptor source for this set is a woman between 18 and 29 years old in good health.

This clone occurred a few times. This chain uses TRBV9 with TRBJ2-7; 11 nucleotides align to TRBD1. V gave up 4 bases and J gave up 6 bases; unmatched junction bases: 6. There are 14 residues in the CDR3. Per the germline V gene, CDR1 is SGDLS and CDR2 is YYNGEE. The CDR3 nucleotides read TGTGCCAGCAGCCACGGACAGGGGGCCGGCGAGCAGTACTTC. Its translation: CASSHGQGAGEQYF.

This clone was found a few times. CDR3 amino acids: CAISETGARKNIQYF. CDR3 sequence (DNA): TGTGCCATCAGTGAGACGGGCGCACGCAAAAACATTCAGTACTTC. V is TRBV10-3 and J is TRBJ2-4, with unresolved D. Trimming shortened V by 2 bases and J by 3 bases, and 11 bases separated the two germline ends. Germline lookup yields CDR1 ENHRY and CDR2 SYGVKD. The CDR3 has 15 residues.

This clone was detected only a few times. The rearrangement joins TRBV5-1 to TRBJ2-1, with 8 bases identical to TRBD2. Germline CDR1 reads SGHRS; CDR2 reads YFSETQ. After removal of 0 bases from V and 6 bases from J, the junction contained 5 bases not matched to a gene. This CDR3 comprises 15 residues. The CDR3 loop reads CASSLVFGRGNEQFF. CDR3 coding DNA: TGCGCCAGCAGCTTGGTATTCGGGAGGGGCAATGAGCAGTTCTTC.

The CDR3 DNA is TGTGCCAGCAGCTCCGGACCCTCGAACGGTGAGCAGTTCTTC. Its translation is CASSSGPSNGEQFF. V usage is TRBV11-2 and J usage is TRBJ2-1; D not certain. The V and J ends lost 4 bases and 9 bases respectively, with 16 bases between them. Germline values: CDR1 SGHAT, CDR2 FQNNGV. CDR3 length: 14 residues. Combining the CDR3 with reference TRBV11-2 and TRBJ2-1 gives the whole variable domain EAGVAQSPRYKIIEKRQSVAFWCNPISGHATLYWYQQILGQGPKLLIQFQNNGVVDDSQLPKDRFSAERLKGVDSTLKIQPAKLEDSAVYLCASSSGPSNGEQFFGPGTRLTVL.

The chain combines TRBV4-3 with TRBJ1-2, with D possibly matching TRBD1 (5 bases). Trimming took off 1 base at V and 2 bases at J, with 17 bases between the two ends. CDR3 length: 17 residues. Looked up from germline, CDR1 is LGHNA and CDR2 is YSLEER. CDR3 sequence reads: CASSQGLRDDQNYGYTF. The CDR3 DNA reads as TGCGCCAGCAGCCAAGGACTCCGGGACGACCAAAACTATGGCTACACCTTC.

The CDR3 region is CSVHQTGMDGYTF. CDR3 in DNA: TGCAGCGTTCATCAGACAGGGATGGATGGCTACACCTTC. The chain recombines TRBV29-1 with TRBJ1-2; the match to TRBD1 covers 7 bases. Germline loops: CDR1 SQVTM, CDR2 ANQGSEA. Losses at the gene ends were 5 bases for V and 6 bases for J; bases not matched to a gene: 9. The length of the CDR3 is 13 residues.

The chain links TRBV7-3 to TRBJ2-1; 10 nucleotides line up with TRBD2. The V and J ends lost 3 bases and 4 bases, in that order; junction bases with no gene match: 3. The CDR3 is 15 amino acids. Germline values: CDR1 SGHTA, CDR2 FQGTGA. CDR3 nucleotides: TGTGCCAGCAGCTTCTCTAGCGGGAGATACAATGAGCAGTTCTTC. Translating it yields CASSFSSGRYNEQFF.

This clone was seen more than once but under ten times. The V call is TRBV6-5, the J call TRBJ2-1; D remains ambiguous. The V gene lost 6 bases and the J gene lost 0 bases, with 12 bases spanning the gap. The CDR3 totals 15 residues. Germline V CDR1 and CDR2: MNHEY, SVGAGI. CDR3: CASSSDAGSYNEQFF. The DNA of the CDR3 is TGTGCCAGCAGCTCGGACGCTGGCTCCTACAATGAGCAGTTCTTC.

On this clone: This same CDR3 is encoded by further DNA sequences in the sample. The rearrangement uses TRBV5-1 and TRBJ1-4, with TRBD1 matching 9 bases. J gave up 6 bases and V 5 bases, and 5 bases lay outside the gene matches. This CDR3 region has 14 residues. Germline V gene data show CDR1 as SGHRS and CDR2 as YFSETQ. DNA for the CDR3: TGCGCCAGCAGTCTGGGACAGGGAGATGAAAAACTGTTTTTT. Amino acids: CASSLGQGDEKLFF. Supplemented by reference TRBV5-1 and TRBJ1-4, the full variable domain reads KAGVTQTPRYLIKTRGQQVTLSCSPISGHRSVSWYQQTPGQGLQFLFEYFSETQRNKGNFPGRFSGRQFSNSRSEMNVSTLELGDSALYLCASSLGQGDEKLFFGSGTQLSVL.

There are a few counts of this clone. This chain links TRBV4-3 with TRBJ2-5, with D possibly being TRBD2 (6 bases). Germline V gene lookup returns CDR1 LGHNA and CDR2 YSLEER. V dropped 0 bases and J dropped 5 bases, with 13 bases sitting between them. This CDR3 spans 15 amino acids. The CDR3 DNA reads TGCGCCAGCAGCCAAGATGGGAGACTAGGGGAGACCCAGTACTTC. It specifies CASSQDGRLGETQYF.

The rearrangement joins TRBV6-1 to TRBJ2-2; a possible D gene is TRBD2 (6 bases). Trimming shortened V by 10 bases and J by 9 bases, and 12 bases separated the two germline ends. The CDR3 totals 11 residues. CDR1 MNHNS and CDR2 SASEGT come from the germline V gene. Here the CDR3 DNA reads TGTGCCACCACGGGAGTTCGGGAGCTGTTTTTT. Translating it yields CATTGVRELFF.

The chain couples TRBV4-3 to TRBJ1-2; 7 bases fit TRBD1. Germline-derived CDR1 and CDR2 are LGHNA and YSLEER. This CDR3 has 16 residues. J was trimmed by 5 bases and V by 3 bases; bases with no gene match: 12. The CDR3 nucleotides are TGCGCCAGCAGCCAGGCAGCCCTACAGGGGCCGTATGGCTACACCTTC. This translates into CASSQAALQGPYGYTF.

This clone was observed a few times. The CDR3 sequence: CASSSPGRVVTDTQYF. The CDR3 DNA follows: TGTGCCAGCAGCTCGCCCGGCAGGGTTGTCACAGATACGCAGTATTTT. The chain has TRBV5-6 and TRBJ2-3, with D possibly being TRBD1 (5 bases). CDR1 and CDR2 (germline): SGHDT, YYEEEE. V was pared by 3 bases and J by 2 bases, with 16 bases between. This CDR3 spans 16 amino acids.

The CDR3 region is CASSPPVTHTGELFF. CDR3 nucleotide sequence: TGTGCCAGCAGCCCTCCGGTAACACACACCGGGGAGCTGTTTTTT. The chain links TRBV2 to TRBJ2-2; no clear D gene. The CDR3 spans 15 residues. Trimming pared 6 bases from V and 3 bases from J, leaving 14 bases between. Germline assignment: CDR1 SNHLY and CDR2 FYNNEI.

The rearrangement uses TRBV6-1 and TRBJ2-7; TRBD1 is a possible D gene (6 bases). V lost 8 bases, J lost 6 bases, and 20 bases lay in between. CDR3 length: 14 amino acids. The germline V gene has CDR1 MNHNS and CDR2 SASEGT. Here the CDR3 reads CASAIKRGSTEQYF. Here the CDR3 DNA reads TGTGCCAGCGCCATTAAAAGGGGGAGCACCGAGCAGTACTTC.

The V and J genes are TRBV13 and TRBJ1-3; tentatively, D is TRBD1 (5 bases). The V and J ends lost 9 bases and 3 bases respectively, with 18 bases between them. The CDR3 sequence is 15 residues long. From germline, CDR1 is PRHDT and CDR2 FYEKMQ (reference sequence). CDR3 in DNA: TGTGCCAGTATGTTCAGGGTCTCGCTTGGAAACACCATATATTTT. It specifies CASMFRVSLGNTIYF.

The chain uses TRBV10-1 and TRBJ2-3, with 9 nucleotides matching TRBD2. The CDR3 is 16 amino acids. Unmatched junction bases numbered 8, after V lost 2 bases and J lost 5 bases. The germline V gene has CDR1 WNHNN and CDR2 SYGVQD (reference sequence). The CDR3 DNA is TGCGCCAGCAGTGAGAGTCGCGGGAGGGGTTTAGATACGCAGTATTTT. Translating it yields CASSESRGRGLDTQYF.

This clone was counted between two and nine times. V gene TRBV5-6 combines with J gene TRBJ2-1, with D possibly matching TRBD1 (5 bases). Germline CDR1 reads SGHDT; CDR2 reads YYEEEE. V lost 2 bases and J 8 bases, leaving 11 bases between the germline ends. The length of the CDR3 is 13 residues. This CDR3 is CASSFKGIHEQFF. CDR3 nucleotide sequence: TGTGCCAGCAGCTTTAAGGGGATCCATGAGCAGTTCTTC.

The chain links TRBV27 to TRBJ2-4; D is undetermined. This CDR3 spans 15 amino acids. Trimming stripped 4 bases from V and 1 base from J, with 11 bases between. Germline V gene lookup returns CDR1 MNHEY and CDR2 SMNVEV (reference sequence). In nucleotides, the CDR3 is TGTGCCAGCAGTTCAGCAGGTCGCGCCAAAAACATTCAGTACTTC. Encoded protein: CASSSAGRAKNIQYF.

The chain carries TRBV28 and TRBJ2-5, with 7 bases that match TRBD1. Trimming cost V 6 bases and J 1 base; bases outside gene matches: 8. In germline, CDR1 is MDHEN, CDR2 SYDVKM. The CDR3 consists of 15 residues. In DNA, the CDR3 is TGTGCCAGCAGCTCAGCCGGACAGGTCCAAGAGACCCAGTACTTC. Protein product: CASSSAGQVQETQYF.